The 17 T cell receptor beta chains presented below share a single source sample, sequenced in a study of vaccination and CD4 T cells after COVID-19. Sequenced with the Oncomine TCR Beta short-read assay was DNA taken from cultured CD4+ T cells. One entry per CDR3 protein results from TCRdb running MiXCR on the PCR reads. This sample has around 8,100 distinct CDR3 sequences, with over 50% found just once. Their antigen targets remain unknown. This sample's treatment: roughly 10-day PBMC culture with coronavirus spike peptide pools or control peptides (ViraFEST assay). The sample here was cultured CD4+ T cells from blood, taken after SARS-CoV-2 vaccination. Receptor source: a human donor with COVID-19.

J is TRBJ1-2 and V is TRBV7-2, with TRBD1 matching over 9 bases. The trim removed 5 bases at V and 8 bases at J, leaving 9 bases unmatched. The germline gives CDR1 SGHTA, CDR2 FQGNSA. The CDR3 contains 14 residues. The CDR3 coding sequence is TGTGCCAGCAGCCGATTGGGACAGGGCCGAGGCTACACCTTC. This gives the protein CASSRLGQGRGYTF.

This clonotype was counted a few times. J is TRBJ1-5 and V is TRBV6-1; D ambiguous. V shed 5 bases and J shed 0 bases, with 11 bases lying between them. CDR3 length: 15 residues. Germline assignment: CDR1 MNHNS and CDR2 SASEGT. CDR3 protein: CASSTLRNSNQPQHF. CDR3 in DNA: TGTGCCAGCAGTACCCTCAGGAATAGCAATCAGCCCCAGCATTTT.

The CDR3 loop reads CASSLVGPGDTQYF. The DNA of the CDR3 is TGTGCCAGCAGCTTGGTAGGTCCGGGAGATACGCAGTATTTT. The chain is built from TRBV5-4 and TRBJ2-3; D gene ambiguous. The CDR3 is 14 residues long. V lost 0 bases and J lost 5, with 10 bases in between. CDR1 is SGHNT, CDR2 YYREEE, per germline (reference sequence).

The chain links TRBV25-1 to TRBJ1-3, with D uncertain. V lost 3 bases to trimming and J lost 0 bases, with 9 bases between them. The CDR3 is made up of 15 amino acids. Germline V gene lookup returns CDR1 MGHDK and CDR2 SYGVNS. This CDR3 is CASSDTRISGNTIYF. DNA for the CDR3: TGTGCCAGCAGTGATACCAGGATCTCTGGAAACACCATATATTTT.

The CDR3 nucleotides read TGTGCCAGCGGAACCACAGGTAGGAACACTGAAGCTTTCTTT. Residues: CASGTTGRNTEAFF. The chain joins TRBV27 to TRBJ1-1; D is possibly TRBD1 (5 bases). V was trimmed by 8 bases and J by 1 base, leaving 14 bases between them. This CDR3 spans 14 amino acids. Germline V lookup: CDR1 MNHEY, CDR2 SMNVEV (reference sequence).

The rearrangement joins TRBV29-1 to TRBJ1-2; 9 bases are a match to TRBD1. V lost 3 bases and J lost 5; bases outside the gene matches: 10. This CDR3 spans 15 amino acids. CDR1 and CDR2 (germline): SQVTM, ANQGSEA. The CDR3 bases are TGCAGCGTTGATCCCACCGGACAGGGGAGTTATGGCTACACCTTC. Protein product: CSVDPTGQGSYGYTF.

The chain has TRBV12-3 or TRBV12-4 and TRBJ1-4; D unresolved. The V and J ends lost 2 bases and 7 bases respectively, with 11 bases between them. This CDR3 has 14 residues. DNA for the CDR3: TGTGCCAGCAGTTTAAACCGGGGTGGTGAAAAACTGTTTTTT. Translating gives CASSLNRGGEKLFF.

This clonotype was detected a few times. The J gene is TRBJ2-3, the V gene TRBV20-1, with 9 bases identical to TRBD1. J lost 0 bases, V lost 5 bases, and 6 bases had no gene match. The CDR3 length is 15 residues. The V gene's germline CDR1 is DFQATT and CDR2 SNEGSKA (reference sequence). The CDR3 region has the DNA TGCAGTGCTTCCGACAGGGGGGCTAGCACAGATACGCAGTATTTT. Protein: CSASDRGASTDTQYF.

This clonotype was counted once. The chain links TRBV6-1 to TRBJ1-6; D is unclear. The CDR3 runs 14 residues. V lost 7 bases, J lost 8 bases, and 15 bases lay in between. Germline CDR1 reads MNHNS; CDR2 reads SASEGT. The CDR3 spells CASTPEGGYSPLHF. The CDR3 DNA reads as TGTGCCAGCACTCCAGAAGGTGGATATTCACCCCTCCACTTT.

The genes are TRBV27 and TRBJ1-1; D gene uncertain. The CDR3 length is 14 residues. V was clipped by 3 bases and J by 2 bases, with 10 bases between them. In germline, CDR1 is MNHEY, CDR2 SMNVEV (reference sequence). CDR3 loop: CASSFTRGNTEAFF. In DNA, the CDR3 is TGTGCCAGCAGTTTTACCAGAGGAAACACTGAAGCTTTCTTT.

The V gene is TRBV27, the J gene TRBJ2-2; the D gene is possibly TRBD2 (5 bases). This CDR3 has 15 amino acids. Trimming removed 4 bases at V and 0 bases at J, with 9 bases between. The germline gives CDR1 MNHEY, CDR2 SMNVEV (reference sequence). CDR3 nucleotides: TGTGCCAGCAGTTCTGAGGGCCCGAACACCGGGGAGCTGTTTTTT. Translated: CASSSEGPNTGELFF.

This clonotype has more than one count but fewer than ten. The chain uses TRBV20-1 and TRBJ1-1; 8 bases are shared with TRBD1. Trimming cost V 6 bases and J 4 bases; bases outside gene matches: 10. CDR1 is DFQATT, CDR2 SNEGSKA, per germline (reference sequence). The length of the CDR3 is 14 residues. The CDR3 DNA is TGCAGTGCACCGGACAGGGTAAGTGGCACTGAAGCTTTCTTT. This codes for CSAPDRVSGTEAFF.

CDR3 sequence reads: CASSLDPISNQPQHF. The CDR3 nucleotides are TGTGCCAGCAGTTTAGACCCGATAAGCAATCAGCCCCAGCATTTT. The chain has TRBV6-5 and TRBJ1-5, with no clear D. The CDR3 covers 15 residues. Germline V gene lookup returns CDR1 MNHEY and CDR2 SVGAGI. Trimming shortened V by 4 bases and J by 1 base, and 11 bases separated the two germline ends.

This sequence joins TRBV28 and TRBJ1-4, with D possibly TRBD1 on 6 matching bases. The germline CDR1 and CDR2 sequences are MDHEN and SYDVKM. Deletions cut 4 bases from V and 8 bases from J, with 17 bases between. This CDR3 is built from 15 residues. The CDR3 region is CASSSLWAGEEKLFF. The CDR3 DNA follows: TGTGCCAGCAGTTCCCTGTGGGCAGGGGAAGAAAAACTGTTTTTT.

The CDR3 here is CASSYSNGGGTDTQYF. As DNA, the CDR3 is TGTGCCAGCAGTTACTCGAACGGGGGGGGGACAGATACGCAGTATTTT. This rearrangement joins TRBV6-5 to TRBJ2-3; TRBD2 matches 8 bases. Losses at the gene ends were 0 bases for V and 3 bases for J; bases not matched to a gene: 5. This CDR3 region has 16 residues. Germline CDR1 reads MNHEY; CDR2 reads SVGAGI.

The V call is TRBV7-2, the J call TRBJ2-3; 11 bases fit TRBD2. The CDR3 contains 15 residues. With V trimmed by 1 base and J by 6 bases, 3 bases remained unmatched. Germline CDR1 SGHTA, CDR2 FQGNSA. CDR3 sequence (DNA): TGTGCCAGCAGCTTAGTGCTAGCGGGGGGTGATACGCAGTATTTT. It yields the protein CASSLVLAGGDTQYF.

The chain's CDR3 is CSARDRPGTGGGYEQYF. CDR3 nucleotide sequence: TGCAGTGCTAGAGATCGTCCCGGGACAGGGGGTGGCTACGAGCAGTACTTC. The rearrangement uses TRBV20-1 and TRBJ2-7; 11 nucleotides line up with TRBD1. Germline CDR1 reads DFQATT; CDR2 reads SNEGSKA (reference sequence). With 0 bases clipped from V and 3 bases from J, the junction kept 10 bases outside the gene matches. The CDR3 length is 17 residues.